The next 26 T cell receptor beta chains were all read from a single sample in a study of T cell repertoires in cytomegalovirus infection. What these receptors recognize is not known. Via MiXCR, TCRdb re-called the reads, giving one row per CDR3 protein. This table has some 500,000 distinct CDR3 sequences, 30% to 40% appearing once. The sample was cultured PBMCs, taken from culture after CMV antigen stimulation. The receptors originated from a human donor in good health (CMV status not recorded). Some clones in this sample may be carry-over from other donors' samples.

This rearrangement joins TRBV6-1 to TRBJ2-5; D might be TRBD2 (6 bases). CDR3 length: 14 amino acids. The V gene's germline CDR1 is MNHNS and CDR2 SASEGT. The V gene lost 7 bases and the J gene lost 4 bases, with 16 bases spanning the gap. The CDR3 DNA sequence: TGTGCCAGCACGGGGCAGGGAGGACGAGAGACCCAGTACTTC. It codes for CASTGQGGRETQYF.

V usage is TRBV6-5 and J usage is TRBJ1-5; no clear D. The length of the CDR3 is 15 residues. The V end was cut by 4 bases, the J end by 0 bases, with 10 bases between. Looked up from germline, CDR1 is MNHEY and CDR2 is SVGAGI. The CDR3 protein is CASSSGIYSNQPQHF. In DNA form, the CDR3 reads TGTGCCAGCAGTTCGGGGATTTATAGCAATCAGCCCCAGCATTTT.

This clonotype is medium-sized by share. This chain links TRBV6-1 with TRBJ2-1; D is perhaps TRBD1 or TRBD2 (5 bases each). The V gene lost 4 bases and the J gene lost 8 bases, with 15 bases spanning the gap. The CDR3 spans 14 residues. Germline values: CDR1 MNHNS, CDR2 SASEGT. The DNA for the CDR3 is TGTGCCAGCAGTGCCGGGACCCCACGCGATGAGCAGTTCTTC. Amino acids: CASSAGTPRDEQFF.

This clonotype was seen at least ten times. This rearrangement joins TRBV7-8 to TRBJ1-2; TRBD1 is a possible D gene (5 bases). In germline, CDR1 is SGHVS, CDR2 FQNEAQ. The CDR3 runs to 15 residues. V shed 0 bases and J shed 4 bases, with 12 bases lying between them. CDR3 coding DNA: TGTGCCAGCAGCTTAGCGCAGGGAGGGAGCTATGGCTACACCTTC. Translated: CASSLAQGGSYGYTF.

The table lists this clonotype with a few counts. The chain is built from TRBV29-1 and TRBJ1-1; D not certain. With 5 bases removed from V and 0 bases from J, the gap between germline ends came to 10 bases. The CDR3 length is 13 residues. From germline, CDR1 is SQVTM and CDR2 ANQGSEA. The CDR3 DNA reads TGCAGCGTTTACGGTAACATGAACACTGAAGCTTTCTTT. It yields the protein CSVYGNMNTEAFF. The full variable domain, its missing parts supplied by reference TRBV29-1 and TRBJ1-1, is SAVISQKPSRDICQRGTSLTIQCQVDSQVTMMFWYRQQPGQSLTLIATANQGSEATYESGFVIDKFPISRPNLTFSTLTVSNMSPEDSSIYLCSVYGNMNTEAFFGQGTRLTVV.

This clonotype has a handful of counts. This chain uses TRBV28 with TRBJ2-6, with 8 bases that match TRBD1. V gave up 4 bases and J gave up 0 bases; unmatched junction bases: 2. The CDR3 extends over 16 amino acids. CDR1 is MDHEN, CDR2 SYDVKM, per germline. The CDR3 coding sequence is TGTGCCAGCAGTTGGGACAGGAGCTCTGGGGCCAACGTCCTGACTTTC. Its translation: CASSWDRSSGANVLTF.

The genes are TRBV28 and TRBJ1-2; 9 positions agree with TRBD1. The CDR3 has 15 amino acids. Losses at the gene ends were 10 bases for V and 2 bases for J; bases not matched to a gene: 11. Germline V lookup: CDR1 MDHEN, CDR2 SYDVKM. The CDR3 sequence is CATGEEGQGNYGYTF. The CDR3 coding sequence is TGTGCCACCGGGGAAGAGGGACAGGGAAACTATGGCTACACCTTC.

This clonotype was counted once. One end of the junction does not line up with germline, which may come from a read error. J is TRBJ1-1 and V is TRBV19, with TRBD1 as a possible D gene (5 bases). The CDR3 is 14 residues long. The germline gives CDR1 LNHDA, CDR2 SQIVND (reference sequence). This CDR3 reads CASSIQGLNTEAVF. The CDR3 bases are TGTGCCAGTAGTATCCAGGGATTAAACACTGAAGCTGTCTTT.

Many counts were recorded for this clonotype. This chain connects TRBV7-2 to TRBJ1-2; 10 bases fit TRBD1. V lost 5 bases to trimming and J lost 5 bases; unmatched junction nucleotides: 8. This CDR3 contains 15 residues. The germline CDR1 and CDR2 sequences are SGHTA and FQGNSA. CDR3 coding DNA: TGTGCCAGCAGCCCCATCGACAGGGGGCAATATGGCTACACCTTC. Translating it yields CASSPIDRGQYGYTF.

The chain combines TRBV4-1 with TRBJ2-7; D may correspond to TRBD1 or TRBD2 (6 bases each). The CDR3 extends over 16 amino acids. The V end was cut by 0 bases, the J end by 6 bases, with 18 bases between. Germline V CDR1 and CDR2: MGHRA, YSYEKL. The CDR3 here is CASSQDGGLALSEQYF. In nucleotides, the CDR3 is TGCGCCAGCAGCCAAGATGGGGGGCTAGCTCTTTCCGAGCAGTACTTC.

The V gene is TRBV11-2, the J gene TRBJ2-4; no firm D call. This CDR3 spans 15 amino acids. CDR1 and CDR2 from the germline V gene are SGHAT and FQNNGV. V lost 3 bases and J 3 bases, leaving 12 bases between the germline ends. The CDR3 reads CASSFLGQGKNIQYF. The CDR3 DNA reads TGTGCCAGCAGCTTTTTAGGTCAAGGCAAAAACATTCAGTACTTC.

The genes are TRBV6-6 and TRBJ1-1; 8 bases line up with TRBD1. The CDR3 contains 13 residues. V was pared by 5 bases and J by 4 bases, with 3 bases of the junction left unmatched. Germline V CDR1 and CDR2: MNHNY, SVGAGI (reference sequence). CDR3 coding DNA: TGTGCCAGCAGTGACAGGGGAGGCACTGAAGCTTTCTTT. This gives the protein CASSDRGGTEAFF.

This clonotype was recorded many times. The chain joins TRBV7-3 to TRBJ2-5; 10 bases are shared with TRBD2. Germline V gene sequence: CDR1 SGHTA, CDR2 FQGTGA. V lost 5 bases and J lost 5; bases outside the gene matches: 8. CDR3 length: 15 amino acids. The CDR3 DNA is TGTGCCAGCAGCCCGGGACTAGCGTTCAGGGAGACCCAGTACTTC. Its translation is CASSPGLAFRETQYF.

The chain couples TRBV7-9 to TRBJ2-1; possible D gene TRBD2, 6 bases. The CDR3 extends over 15 amino acids. Per germline, CDR1 SEHNR and CDR2 FQNEAQ (reference sequence). Trimming shortened V by 5 bases and J by 3 bases, and 14 bases separated the two germline ends. Written as DNA, the CDR3 is TGTGCCAGCAGCCCGGCTAGCGCGAACTACAATGAGCAGTTCTTC. Translated: CASSPASANYNEQFF.

This clonotype was detected only a few times. This rearrangement joins TRBV6-8 to TRBJ2-5; the D is unclear. Germline V gene data show CDR1 as MNHGY and CDR2 as SAAAGT. The V end was cut by 4 bases, the J end by 3 bases, with 6 bases between. The CDR3 covers 12 residues. This chain's CDR3 is CASSSPEETQYF. The CDR3 nucleotides are TGTGCCAGCAGTTCCCCGGAAGAGACCCAGTACTTC.

This clonotype has a handful of counts. The chain employs TRBV28 and TRBJ2-7; tentative D call: TRBD2 (5 bases). CDR3 length: 14 residues. Germline loops: CDR1 MDHEN, CDR2 SYDVKM. V was cut by 4 bases and J by 6 bases, with 16 bases left in between. In DNA form, the CDR3 reads TGTGCCAGCAGTTGGACTCGCCGCGTGGGCGAGCAGTACTTC. Translated, it gives CASSWTRRVGEQYF.

This chain connects TRBV4-1 to TRBJ1-1; 10 nucleotides match TRBD1. J gave up 0 bases and V 5 bases, and 9 bases lay outside the gene matches. Per the germline V gene, CDR1 is MGHRA and CDR2 is YSYEKL. This CDR3 spans 17 amino acids. The chain's CDR3 is CASSMGQGRPMNTEAFF. The CDR3 nucleotides are TGCGCCAGCAGCATGGGACAGGGGCGCCCCATGAACACTGAAGCTTTCTTT.

This clonotype has a handful of counts. The chain joins TRBV5-1 to TRBJ2-3, with TRBD1 as a possible D gene (6 bases). The CDR3 covers 15 residues. Germline-derived CDR1 and CDR2 are SGHRS and YFSETQ. Deletions cut 4 bases from V and 6 bases from J, with 18 bases between. CDR3 in amino acids: CASSLGDNAIDTQYF. DNA for the CDR3: TGCGCCAGCAGCCTGGGGGACAACGCCATCGATACGCAGTATTTT.

The chain joins TRBV9 to TRBJ2-6; no clear D gene. Deletions cut 0 bases from V and 7 bases from J, with 14 bases between. Germline V gene sequence: CDR1 SGDLS, CDR2 YYNGEE. This CDR3 region has 16 residues. Here the CDR3 DNA reads TGTGCCAGCAGCGTAGGTGTCACCCGCCTTGCCAACGTCCTGACTTTC. It translates to CASSVGVTRLANVLTF. Full variable domain (remainder filled in from reference TRBV9 and TRBJ2-6): DSGVTQTPKHLITATGQRVTLRCSPRSGDLSVYWYQQSLDQGLQFLIQYYNGEERAKGNILERFSAQQFPDLHSELNLSSLELGDSALYFCASSVGVTRLANVLTFGAGSRLTVL.

V usage is TRBV27 and J usage is TRBJ1-1, with 7 positions matching TRBD1. The V gene end was trimmed by 2 bases and the J gene end by 1 base; junction bases not matched to a gene: 4. In germline, CDR1 is MNHEY, CDR2 SMNVEV (reference sequence). The CDR3 contains 15 residues. The DNA for the CDR3 is TGTGCCAGCAGTTTAAAGGACAGGAGGAACACTGAAGCTTTCTTT. Encoded protein: CASSLKDRRNTEAFF.

This clonotype was detected only a few times. This chain links TRBV28 with TRBJ1-4, with D possibly TRBD1 on 5 matching bases. Germline CDR1 is MDHEN and CDR2 is SYDVKM. The CDR3 runs 14 residues. V lost 7 bases, J lost 8 bases, and 17 bases lay in between. For the CDR3, the DNA is TGTGCCAGCACCCCTGAGGGGAGAGGGGAAAAACTGTTTTTT. Protein: CASTPEGRGEKLFF.

This clonotype came up a few times. The junction differs from germline at one of its ends, possibly a read error. The chain joins TRBV4-1 to TRBJ2-7; 10 bases map to TRBD1. This CDR3 contains 17 residues. The V gene's germline CDR1 is MGHRA and CDR2 YSYEKL. CDR3 region: CASSQEADRGESYEQYF. In DNA, the CDR3 is TGTGCCAGCAGCCAAGAAGCGGACAGGGGGGAATCCTACGAGCAGTACTTC.

This clonotype was counted many times. V gene TRBV7-2 combines with J gene TRBJ2-5; the match to TRBD1 covers 7 bases. Germline loops: CDR1 SGHTA, CDR2 FQGNSA. This CDR3 contains 14 residues. With V trimmed by 5 bases and J by 5 bases, 8 bases remained unmatched. The CDR3 here is CASSQGPQGETQYF. The CDR3, as DNA: TGTGCCAGCAGCCAGGGACCACAGGGGGAGACCCAGTACTTC.

The V and J genes are TRBV27 and TRBJ2-2, with D perhaps assigned TRBD1 or TRBD2 (5 bases each). The CDR3 is made up of 16 amino acids. CDR1 MNHEY and CDR2 SMNVEV come from the germline V gene (reference sequence). The V gene lost 5 bases and the J gene lost 6 bases, with 19 bases spanning the gap. In DNA form, the CDR3 reads TGTGCCAGCAGTCTACCCCCTCGGGGCGCGGCCGGGGAGCTGTTTTTT. It yields the protein CASSLPPRGAAGELFF.

The chain has TRBV19 and TRBJ2-3; weak D call: TRBD1 (5 bases). The ends were cut back, 8 bases at V and 6 bases at J, with 15 bases in the middle. This CDR3 has 13 residues. CDR1 is LNHDA, CDR2 SQIVND, per germline (reference sequence). CDR3 amino acids: CASGAVFVDTQYF. CDR3 DNA sequence: TGTGCCAGTGGGGCTGTCTTCGTTGATACGCAGTATTTT.

In DNA form, the CDR3 reads TGTGCCAGCAGTGGCTCGGGAGGGAGCAATCAGCCCCAGCATTTT. Protein sequence: CASSGSGGSNQPQHF. This sequence joins TRBV6-1 and TRBJ1-5; D not certain. V lost 4 bases and J 1 base, leaving 11 bases between the germline ends. The CDR3 loop spans 15 amino acids. Germline CDR1 and CDR2: MNHNS and SASEGT.